The present TCR beta chain was sequenced within a study of T cell changes during pregnancy in multiple sclerosis. This clone was picked up one time. The method was immunoSEQ multiplex PCR; TCRdb's version includes in-frame clones alone and lacks a portion of them. The sample yields around 42,000 clones, 80% to 90% seen once. The CDR3 sequence is 15 residues long. Trimming removed 2 bases from V and 4 bases from J, with 12 bases in between. CDR1 and CDR2 (germline): SGHVS, FNYEAQ. The chain is built from TRBV7-6 and TRBJ2-1, with D possibly matching TRBD2 (6 bases). The material was peripheral blood, obtained in the first trimester of pregnancy. This receptor was taken from a female donor in good health, enrolled as a control in a pregnancy study. The CDR3 region is CASSLTAGTYNEQFF. The CDR3, as DNA: TGTGCCAGCAGCTTAACGGCGGGGACGTACAATGAGCAGTTCTTC.